This is a list of T cell receptor beta chains from one sample in a study of cytomegalovirus exposure and HLA in healthy donors. Clones were sequenced by immunoSEQ multiplex PCR, and TCRdb holds only the in-frame ones, with some missing. This table holds around 100,000 clones, 73% found once. Material for sequencing was PBMCs. The receptors were sampled from a woman in her twenties or thirties in good health and CMV-seronegative. The CDR3 runs from the conserved cysteine through the conserved F or W. The order of the fields is clone size, J gene, V gene, D gene, CDR3 length, CDR3 DNA, CDR3 protein. D genes are given only for firm matches. Where a row states a size, it is once, few, many or the class of an expanded clone; other rows omit it.

.	TRBJ2-5	TRBV5-1	.	15	TGCGCCAGCAGCAATTGGGGCATGAGCCAAGAGACCCAGTACTTC	CASSNWGMSQETQYF
.	TRBJ1-5	TRBV4-1	.	15	TGCGCCAGCAGCCAAGGAGCGAATAGCAATCAGCCCCAGCATTTT	CASSQGANSNQPQHF
.	TRBJ1-2	TRBV7-9	.	16	TGTGCCAGCAGCTCTGAAGGACAGCTAGCTAACTATGGCTACACCTTC	CASSSEGQLANYGYTF
.	TRBJ2-1	TRBV19	.	15	TGTGCCAGTAGTGCCCGGGACTCCCGGGGCAATGAGCAGTTCTTC	CASSARDSRGNEQFF
.	TRBJ2-1	TRBV2	.	13	TGTGCCAGCAGTGAATTCGTCGGCAATGAGCAGTTCTTC	CASSEFVGNEQFF
.	TRBJ1-2	TRBV5-1	.	19	TGCGCCAGCAGCTTCCTTCCCGCAGGAGGCGTGGGGTCTAACTATGGCTACACCTTC	CASSFLPAGGVGSNYGYTF
.	TRBJ2-3	TRBV7-8	.	14	TGTGCCAGCAGGCTTACCGGGGGCACAGATACGCAGTATTTT	CASRLTGGTDTQYF
.	TRBJ2-7	TRBV14	.	15	TGTGCCAGCAGCCAAGATCTTCAGGGGACTAACGAGCAGTACTTC	CASSQDLQGTNEQYF
.	TRBJ2-7	TRBV11-1	TRBD2	16	TGTGCCAGCAGCTTTCTTGCGGGAGTTAATGTTTACGAGCAGTACTTC	CASSFLAGVNVYEQYF
.	TRBJ1-2	TRBV30	.	11	TGTGCCGGGCAGGGAACCTATGGCTACACCTTC	CAGQGTYGYTF
.	TRBJ1-1	TRBV6-5	.	14	TGTGCCAGCAGTTACTCCGTCGTACAGGCCACAGCTTTCTTT	CASSYSVVQATAFF
.	TRBJ2-7	TRBV11-2	.	15	TGTGCCAGCAGCTTTGAGACAGCCGCCTCCTACGAGCAGTACTTC	CASSFETAASYEQYF
.	TRBJ2-7	TRBV7-2	.	14	TGTGCCAGCAGCTTAGAGTGGGGGAGGTACGAGCAGTACTTC	CASSLEWGRYEQYF
.	TRBJ1-3	TRBV28	.	17	TGTGCCAGCAGTTCCCCCGACTCCGGGACACTAGGAAACACCATATATTTT	CASSSPDSGTLGNTIYF
.	TRBJ1-5	TRBV6-5	.	14	TGTGCCAGCAGTTACAGGGGATATAATCAGCCCCAGCATTTT	CASSYRGYNQPQHF
.	TRBJ1-4	TRBV6-5	TRBD1	16	TGTGCCAGCAGTTACTCAGCGACAGGGTCGGGTGAAAAACTGTTTTTT	CASSYSATGSGEKLFF
.	TRBJ2-1	TRBV29-1	TRBD2	14	TGCAGCGTTGTTTCTCGCGGGAGGGCATTCGAGCAGTTCTTC	CSVVSRGRAFEQFF
.	TRBJ2-7	TRBV5-1	TRBD1	15	TGCGCCAGCAGCCCCGCCGGGACAGCCCCGTGGGAGCAGTACTTC	CASSPAGTAPWEQYF
.	TRBJ2-1	TRBV5-1	TRBD1	13	TGCGCCAGCAGCGCGGACAGGGTCACTGAGCAGTTCTTC	CASSADRVTEQFF
.	TRBJ1-5	TRBV15	.	14	TGTGCCACCAGCAGAGATAGGGGTTTTCAGCCCCAGCATTTT	CATSRDRGFQPQHF
.	TRBJ1-1	TRBV7-2	.	15	TGTGCCAGCAGCACCGCCTCCGGAGTGAACACTGAAGCTTTCTTT	CASSTASGVNTEAFF
.	TRBJ1-6	TRBV6-5	TRBD1	15	TGTGCCAGCAGACGACAGGGGCGGAATAATTCACCCCTCCACTTT	CASRRQGRNNSPLHF
few	TRBJ1-1	TRBV7-9	TRBD1	16	TGTGCCAGCAGCTTAGCGCTGGTTCGGCAGGGGGATGAAGCTTTCTTT	CASSLALVRQGDEAFF
.	TRBJ1-5	TRBV6-1	.	16	TGTGCCAGCAGTGAAGCAAGCACAGATCCAAGTCAGCCCCAGCATTTT	CASSEASTDPSQPQHF
.	TRBJ1-5	TRBV6-1	.	16	TGTGCCAGCAGTGAATCTCCCGCAGGGAATAATCAGCCCCAGCATTTT	CASSESPAGNNQPQHF
.	TRBJ2-5	TRBV5-1	.	15	TGCGCCAGCAGCCTAGGAGGGGCTCCCCAAGAGACCCAGTACTTC	CASSLGGAPQETQYF
.	TRBJ2-5	TRBV5-1	TRBD2	18	TGCGCCAGCAGCTTGAGTCGGCTAGCGGGTTCTAAACAAGAGACCCAGTACTTC	CASSLSRLAGSKQETQYF
.	TRBJ1-1	TRBV4-3	TRBD1	14	TGCGCCAGCAGCCAAGGACAGGGGGCCGCTGAAGCTTTCTTT	CASSQGQGAAEAFF
few	TRBJ2-5	TRBV6-6	TRBD2	15	TGTGCCAGCAGTTGGGTGGGGACTAGCGGGGGCGCGACGGACTTC	CASSWVGTSGGATDF
once	TRBJ1-4	TRBV6-1	.	13	TGTGCCAGCCGGACAGCAGACGTTGGAAAACTGTTTTTT	CASRTADVGKLFF
.	TRBJ1-4	TRBV11-3	TRBD1	14	TGTGCCAGCAGGTCTCCCGGGACAGCTGAAAAACTGTTTTTT	CASRSPGTAEKLFF
.	TRBJ1-5	TRBV18	.	15	TGTGCCAGCTCACCGGGCCGGGCTAGCGATCAGCCCCAGCATTTT	CASSPGRASDQPQHF
few	TRBJ1-1	TRBV29-1	.	12	TGCAGCGTTGACGACTTGGGCACTGAAGCTTTCTTT	CSVDDLGTEAFF
.	TRBJ2-4	TRBV25-1	.	15	TGTGCCAGCAGTGAATCGAGGGCCACCAAAAACATTCAGTACTTC	CASSESRATKNIQYF
once	TRBJ2-3	TRBV29-1	.	10	TGCAGCGTTGTACAGGGAAATATGTATTTT	CSVVQGNMYF
.	TRBJ1-3	TRBV7-9	.	14	TGTGCCAGCATGGAGGGTGGCGCTGGAAACACCATATATTTT	CASMEGGAGNTIYF
.	TRBJ2-1	TRBV7-9	TRBD2	15	TGTGCCAGCAGCCGGACTAGCGGGGGCTCCAATGAGCAGTTCTTC	CASSRTSGGSNEQFF
.	TRBJ2-7	TRBV5-6	.	16	TGTGCCAGCAGCCTTGATCGACAGCGCCCTTCCTACGAGCAGTACTTC	CASSLDRQRPSYEQYF
.	TRBJ1-2	TRBV6-6	.	13	TGTGCCAGCCGAACGACAGCCAACTATGGCTACACCTTC	CASRTTANYGYTF
few	TRBJ2-6	TRBV5-1	.	15	TGCGCCAGCAGCCCAACAGGCTCTGGGGCCAACGTCCTGACTTTC	CASSPTGSGANVLTF
.	TRBJ2-5	TRBV7-2	.	13	TGTGCCAGCAGCCCCCGGGACTCTGTGACCCAGTACTTC	CASSPRDSVTQYF
once	TRBJ2-3	TRBV6-5	.	15	TGTGCCAGCAGTTACGCAGGTCTTCGCACAGATACGCAGTATTTT	CASSYAGLRTDTQYF
.	TRBJ1-1	TRBV19	.	14	TGTGCCAGTAGATTCCAGGGGATGAACACTGAAGCTTTCTTT	CASRFQGMNTEAFF
.	TRBJ2-7	TRBV7-2	TRBD1	15	TGTGCCAGCAGCCCACTGGGACAGGGGGACCACGAGCAGTACTTC	CASSPLGQGDHEQYF
.	TRBJ2-7	TRBV30	TRBD2	14	TGTGCCTGGAGTACGGGGGGGAAGTCCTACGAGCAGTACTTC	CAWSTGGKSYEQYF
.	TRBJ1-1	TRBV11-3	.	12	TGTGCCAGCAGCCTTCGGGTTGGTGAAGCTTTCTTT	CASSLRVGEAFF
once	TRBJ1-1	TRBV6-4	TRBD1	14	TGTGCCAGCAGTGACTCACCGGACAGGAGTGAAGCTTTCTTT	CASSDSPDRSEAFF
once	TRBJ2-1	TRBV6-1	.	12	TGTGCCAGCAGTGAAAGCGGCGATGAGCAGTTCTTC	CASSESGDEQFF
.	TRBJ1-2	TRBV9	TRBD1	16	TGTGCCAGCAGCCCCCCGGAGGGGGCGCCTAACTATGGCTACACCTTC	CASSPPEGAPNYGYTF
.	TRBJ2-5	TRBV19	.	14	TGTGCCAGTAGTATTAGGAGGGGAGCAGAGACCCAGTACTTC	CASSIRRGAETQYF
.	TRBJ1-1	TRBV27	TRBD1	16	TGTGCCAGCAGGAGTACCGGGACAGGGTTGAACACTGAAGCTTTCTTT	CASRSTGTGLNTEAFF
.	TRBJ2-2	TRBV6-5	.	14	TGTGCCAGCAGTTACGCTGGACAGACCGGGGAGCTGTTTTTT	CASSYAGQTGELFF
.	TRBJ2-7	TRBV4-2	TRBD2	15	TGTGCCAGCAGCCACGGACTAGCGGGTGCCTACGAGCAGTACTTC	CASSHGLAGAYEQYF
.	TRBJ1-1	TRBV29-1	TRBD1	16	TGCAGCGTTTCCGACCGCAGGGGGTCGGGATACACTGAAGCTTTCTTT	CSVSDRRGSGYTEAFF
.	TRBJ2-7	TRBV5-4	.	13	TGTGCCAGCAGTCTTAGGGGGTCCTACGAGCAGTACTTC	CASSLRGSYEQYF
.	TRBJ2-6	TRBV27	TRBD2	14	TGTGCCAGCGGTGGAGCGGGAGGGGCCAACGTCCTGACTTTC	CASGGAGGANVLTF
.	TRBJ1-1	TRBV30	.	14	TGTGCCTGGAGCCTCGGACGGAAGGGGACTGAGGCTTTCTTT	CAWSLGRKGTEAFF